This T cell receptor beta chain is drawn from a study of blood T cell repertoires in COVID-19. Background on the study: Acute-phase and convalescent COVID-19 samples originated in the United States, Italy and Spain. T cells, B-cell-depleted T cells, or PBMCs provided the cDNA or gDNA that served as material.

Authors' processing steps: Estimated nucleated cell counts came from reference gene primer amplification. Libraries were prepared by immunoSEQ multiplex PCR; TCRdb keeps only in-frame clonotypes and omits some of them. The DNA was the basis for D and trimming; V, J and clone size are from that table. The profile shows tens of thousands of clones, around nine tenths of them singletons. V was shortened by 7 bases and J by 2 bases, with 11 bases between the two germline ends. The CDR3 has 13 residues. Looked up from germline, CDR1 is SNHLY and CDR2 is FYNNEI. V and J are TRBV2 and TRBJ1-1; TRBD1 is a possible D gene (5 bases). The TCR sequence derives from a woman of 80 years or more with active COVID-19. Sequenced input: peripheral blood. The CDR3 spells CASNLQVNTEAFF. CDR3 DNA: TGTGCCAGCAATCTACAGGTAAACACTGAAGCTTTCTTT.